A single sample is the source of the 3 T cell receptor beta chains below, sequenced in a study of shared clonotypes between healthy human individuals. Produced via immunoSEQ multiplex PCR; TCRdb's table is partial and in-frame only. This table has a few million clones, about 92% appearing once. The material sequenced was naive CD4+ T cells sorted from blood. Specified subset: CD45RA+ positively selected. These receptors were taken from a man between 18 and 29 years old in good health.

The rearrangement uses TRBV11-2 and TRBJ2-1; 12 bases fit TRBD2. Per the germline V gene, CDR1 is SGHAT and CDR2 is FQNNGV. The length of the CDR3 is 18 residues. J lost 7 bases, V lost 0 bases, and 10 bases had no gene match. The CDR3 coding sequence is TGTGCCAGCAGCTTAGATGCTCACACTAGCGGGGGGAGGAATGAGCAGTTCTTC. Protein sequence: CASSLDAHTSGGRNEQFF.

The chain carries TRBV19 and TRBJ2-7, with D perhaps matching TRBD1 (5 bases). Germline CDR1 reads LNHDA; CDR2 reads SQIVND (reference sequence). The CDR3 consists of 14 residues. Trimming took 4 bases from V and 1 from J, leaving 11 bases between them. The CDR3 sequence: CASSSPDTSYEQYF. Written as DNA, the CDR3 is TGTGCCAGTAGTAGCCCGGACACTTCCTACGAGCAGTACTTC.

The chain joins TRBV6-1 to TRBJ1-4; D possibly corresponds to TRBD1 (6 bases). The V gene lost 7 bases and the J gene lost 7 bases, with 19 bases spanning the gap. Germline-derived CDR1 and CDR2 are MNHNS and SASEGT. CDR3 size: 15 residues. The CDR3 region is CASTRAAGGSEKLFF. The CDR3 DNA reads as TGTGCCAGCACCCGAGCGGCGGGGGGCAGTGAAAAACTGTTTTTT.